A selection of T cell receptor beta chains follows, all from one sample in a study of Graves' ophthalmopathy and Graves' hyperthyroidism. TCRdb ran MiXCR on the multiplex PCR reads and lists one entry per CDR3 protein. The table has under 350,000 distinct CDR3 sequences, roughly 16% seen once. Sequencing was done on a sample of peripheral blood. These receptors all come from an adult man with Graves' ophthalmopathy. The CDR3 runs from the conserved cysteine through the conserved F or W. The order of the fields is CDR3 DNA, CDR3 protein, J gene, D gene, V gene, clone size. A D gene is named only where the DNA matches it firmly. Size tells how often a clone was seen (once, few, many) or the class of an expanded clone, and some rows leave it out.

DNA: TGCAGCGTTGGGTCGCAGCAGGGGCCCTACGAGCAGTTCTTC
CDR3: CSVGSQQGPYEQFF
J: TRBJ2-1
D: -
V: TRBV29-1
size: -

DNA: TGTGCCAGCGCAGGACAGGGGGTTCAGCCCCAGCATTTT
CDR3: CASAGQGVQPQHF
J: TRBJ1-5
D: TRBD1
V: TRBV12-3/TRBV12-4
size: many

DNA: TGTGCCAGCAGCCAGGACAGGGGATTCTATGGCTACACCTTC
CDR3: CASSQDRGFYGYTF
J: TRBJ1-2
D: TRBD1
V: TRBV7-9
size: many

DNA: TGCAGTGCCCTGGGACAGGGGTATTCCTACGAGCAGTACTTC
CDR3: CSALGQGYSYEQYF
J: TRBJ2-7
D: TRBD1
V: TRBV20-1
size: -

DNA: TGTGCCACCAGCGAGGGACAGAATAGCAATCAGCCCCAGCATTTT
CDR3: CATSEGQNSNQPQHF
J: TRBJ1-5
D: TRBD1
V: TRBV15
size: many

DNA: TGCAGTGCTAGAGATAGTACGGGATCTACCACCGGGGAGCTGTTTTTT
CDR3: CSARDSTGSTTGELFF
J: TRBJ2-2
D: -
V: TRBV20-1
size: many

DNA: TGTGCCAGCAGTCGCGGGCCGGAACAAGAGACCCAGTACTTC
CDR3: CASSRGPEQETQYF
J: TRBJ2-5
D: -
V: TRBV12-3/TRBV12-4
size: -

DNA: TGCAGTGCTAGAGAGGGACGGCCAAGTGGAACTGAAGCTTTCTTT
CDR3: CSAREGRPSGTEAFF
J: TRBJ1-1
D: -
V: TRBV20-1
size: many

DNA: TGCAGTGCTAGAGTGAAGACTACACGCTACGAGCAGTACTTC
CDR3: CSARVKTTRYEQYF
J: TRBJ2-7
D: -
V: TRBV20-1
size: many

DNA: TGTGCCAGCAGCTTACCGGGCCGCCCCCCAGATACGCAGTATTTT
CDR3: CASSLPGRPPDTQYF
J: TRBJ2-3
D: -
V: TRBV7-2
size: many

DNA: TGTGCCAGCAGCCTTAATTATAATTCACCCCTCCACTTT
CDR3: CASSLNYNSPLHF
J: TRBJ1-6
D: -
V: TRBV12-3/TRBV12-4
size: many

DNA: TGTGCCAGCAGTTTACAAGCTCACTCCTACGAGCAGTACTTC
CDR3: CASSLQAHSYEQYF
J: TRBJ2-7
D: -
V: TRBV27
size: many

DNA: TGTGCCAGCAGTACCACTTATGGCTCTGGAAACACCATATATTTT
CDR3: CASSTTYGSGNTIYF
J: TRBJ1-3
D: -
V: TRBV6-1
size: many

DNA: TGTGCCAGCAGCTCCCCCGGGGGGACCGCTTACGAGCAGTACTTC
CDR3: CASSSPGGTAYEQYF
J: TRBJ2-7
D: TRBD2
V: TRBV13
size: many

DNA: TGTGCCAGCAGTCTAACTACCGGGACCGGAGTCTACGAGCAGTACTTC
CDR3: CASSLTTGTGVYEQYF
J: TRBJ2-7
D: -
V: TRBV12-3/TRBV12-4
size: -

DNA: TGTGCCTGGAATGGGGACAATACCTACGAGCAGTACTTC
CDR3: CAWNGDNTYEQYF
J: TRBJ2-7
D: -
V: TRBV30
size: few

DNA: TGTGCCACCAGGACGGGGAACACTGAAGCTTTCTTT
CDR3: CATRTGNTEAFF
J: TRBJ1-1
D: -
V: TRBV12-3/TRBV12-4
size: many

DNA: TGTGCCAGCAGCCTTACAGGGGAGAGGCTAGGTTCACCCCTCCACTTT
CDR3: CASSLTGERLGSPLHF
J: TRBJ1-6
D: TRBD1
V: TRBV28
size: many

DNA: TGTGCCAGCAACAGGGGCCTCCAAGAGACCCAGTACTTC
CDR3: CASNRGLQETQYF
J: TRBJ2-5
D: TRBD1
V: TRBV6-2/TRBV6-3
size: many

DNA: TGCAGTGCTTGGAATCCGTACACTGAAGCTTTCTTT
CDR3: CSAWNPYTEAFF
J: TRBJ1-1
D: -
V: TRBV20-1
size: many

DNA: TGTGCCAGCAGCCCCGTGGGGGCATCCTATGGCTACACCTTC
CDR3: CASSPVGASYGYTF
J: TRBJ1-2
D: -
V: TRBV7-9
size: many

DNA: TGTGCCAGCCAACAAGACAGGGACTTGTTTCAGCCCCAGCATTTT
CDR3: CASQQDRDLFQPQHF
J: TRBJ1-5
D: TRBD1
V: TRBV6-1
size: many

DNA: TGTGCCAGCAGTTACCGGGGAACGGGGGAGACCCAGTACTTC
CDR3: CASSYRGTGETQYF
J: TRBJ2-5
D: -
V: TRBV6-2/TRBV6-3
size: many

DNA: TGTGCCAGCAGCTCTCGGGCAGGGGGTGACGCTGAAGCTTTCTTT
CDR3: CASSSRAGGDAEAFF
J: TRBJ1-1
D: TRBD1
V: TRBV7-9
size: many

DNA: TGCAGTGCTTGGGGGGAGCGGGACACTGAAGCTTTCTTT
CDR3: CSAWGERDTEAFF
J: TRBJ1-1
D: -
V: TRBV20-1
size: many

DNA: TGCAGTGTCCTCGACCTAGGGACAGGATGGGACTATGGCTACACCTTC
CDR3: CSVLDLGTGWDYGYTF
J: TRBJ1-2
D: TRBD1
V: TRBV20-1
size: many

DNA: TGTGCCAGCAGGAGGACAGGGCCGTTCTACGAGCAGTACTTC
CDR3: CASRRTGPFYEQYF
J: TRBJ2-7
D: TRBD1
V: TRBV12-3/TRBV12-4
size: many

DNA: TGTGCCAGCAGAGTAAACAGGGGGAGCACTGAAGCTTTCTTT
CDR3: CASRVNRGSTEAFF
J: TRBJ1-1
D: TRBD1
V: TRBV12-3/TRBV12-4
size: many

DNA: TGTGCCACCAGTGATCCGCTCTATGGCTACACCTTC
CDR3: CATSDPLYGYTF
J: TRBJ1-2
D: -
V: TRBV24-1
size: -

DNA: TGTGCCAGCACCCGCCCCAGGGATAATTCACCCCTCCACTTT
CDR3: CASTRPRDNSPLHF
J: TRBJ1-6
D: -
V: TRBV27
size: many

DNA: TGTGCCAGCAGTACACGACAGGGATCCGGAAACACCATATATTTT
CDR3: CASSTRQGSGNTIYF
J: TRBJ1-3
D: TRBD1
V: TRBV12-3/TRBV12-4
size: many

DNA: TGTGCCAGCAGCTTAGATTCGGGGTTCAATCAGCCCCAGCATTTT
CDR3: CASSLDSGFNQPQHF
J: TRBJ1-5
D: -
V: TRBV11-2
size: many

DNA: TGTGCCAGCAGCCAAATTCGGACTGAAGCTTTCTTT
CDR3: CASSQIRTEAFF
J: TRBJ1-1
D: -
V: TRBV7-2
size: many

DNA: TGTGCCTGGAGTACTGGTCAGGGAATGATCTACGAGCAGTACTTC
CDR3: CAWSTGQGMIYEQYF
J: TRBJ2-7
D: -
V: TRBV30
size: -

DNA: TGTGCCAGCAGTCCGGGTGAGGAATATGGCTACACCTTC
CDR3: CASSPGEEYGYTF
J: TRBJ1-2
D: -
V: TRBV28
size: -

DNA: TGTGCCACCAGTGACAACAGGGGGCTTCAGCCCCAGCATTTT
CDR3: CATSDNRGLQPQHF
J: TRBJ1-5
D: TRBD1
V: TRBV24-1
size: many

DNA: TGTGCCAGCAGCATCTACAGGAACACTGAAGCTTTCTTT
CDR3: CASSIYRNTEAFF
J: TRBJ1-1
D: -
V: TRBV7-2
size: many

DNA: TGCGCCAGCAGCGCTCGGACAGGGGCCGGAAGTGGCTATGGCTACACCTTC
CDR3: CASSARTGAGSGYGYTF
J: TRBJ1-2
D: TRBD1
V: TRBV5-1
size: many